This TCR beta chain was sequenced for a study of beta chain features in type 1 diabetes. The wider study: Patient and healthy donor groups were alike in age, gender and cell yields. Broader study findings: Whether HLA type affects TCRB rearrangement stayed undetermined in the present work.

Populations isolated by sorting all had purity greater than 98%. Germline V lookup: CDR1 SEHNR, CDR2 FQNEAQ (reference sequence). This CDR3 contains 13 residues. The V end lost 5 bases, the J end lost 0 bases, and 7 bases lay between the germline ends. Remarks on this clone: Antigen: not known.

cDNA synthesis used the whole RNA isolate, giving expressed TCRB sequences. The table came from immunoSEQ multiplex PCR; TCRdb's copy has only in-frame clones and leaves some out. The data show about 320,000 clones, 14% seen once. Sequencing was done on a sample of central memory CD4+ T cells from blood. The TCR sequence derives from a man under 40 in good health. The rearrangement uses TRBV7-9 and TRBJ1-1; D gene ambiguous. The CDR3 region has the DNA TGTGCCAGCAGCCCCGCTGTGAACACTGAAGCTTTCTTT. It encodes CASSPAVNTEAFF.